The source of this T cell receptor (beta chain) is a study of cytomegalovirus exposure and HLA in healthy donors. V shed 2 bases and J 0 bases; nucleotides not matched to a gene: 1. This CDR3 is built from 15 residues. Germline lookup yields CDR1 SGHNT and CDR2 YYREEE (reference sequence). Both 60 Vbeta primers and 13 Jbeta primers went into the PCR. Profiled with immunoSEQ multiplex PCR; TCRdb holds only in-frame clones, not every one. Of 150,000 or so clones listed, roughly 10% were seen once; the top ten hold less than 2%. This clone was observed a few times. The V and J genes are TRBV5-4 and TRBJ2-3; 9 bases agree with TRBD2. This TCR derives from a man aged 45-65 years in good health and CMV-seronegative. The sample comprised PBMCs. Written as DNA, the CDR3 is TGTGCCAGCAGCTTAACTAGCGGGAGCACAGATACGCAGTATTTT. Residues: CASSLTSGSTDTQYF.